Presented here are 15 T cell receptor beta chains from one specimen sequenced in a study of blood T cell repertoires in COVID-19. Sequenced by immunoSEQ multiplex PCR; TCRdb stores in-frame clones only, minus some. The sample consists of 200,000 to 300,000 clones, about 87% of them appearing once. Sequenced material: peripheral blood. The receptors were sampled from a woman between 40 and 55 years old who had recovered from COVID-19.

The CDR3 loop reads CASSLGLAGGNEQFF. CDR3 DNA sequence: TGTGCCAGCAGCTTGGGACTAGCGGGGGGAAATGAGCAGTTCTTC. The V call is TRBV13, the J call TRBJ2-1, with 15 bases aligning to TRBD2. Looked up from germline, CDR1 is PRHDT and CDR2 is FYEKMQ (reference sequence). Losses at the gene ends were 3 bases for V and 7 bases for J; bases not matched to a gene: 1. The CDR3 is 15 residues long.

The chain links TRBV10-1 to TRBJ2-1, with 9 positions matching TRBD2. The CDR3 has 14 amino acids. Germline V gives CDR1 WNHNN, CDR2 SYGVQD (reference sequence). Unmatched junction bases numbered 4, after V lost 2 bases and J lost 8 bases. Here the CDR3 reads CASSEASGEYEQFF. The CDR3, as DNA: TGCGCCAGCAGTGAGGCTAGCGGGGAGTATGAGCAGTTCTTC.

V and J are TRBV5-1 and TRBJ2-5, with 8 bases identical to TRBD2. V shed 0 bases, J shed 5 bases, and the junction held 6 bases outside the gene matches. Germline lookup yields CDR1 SGHRS and CDR2 YFSETQ. The CDR3 covers 15 residues. The CDR3 nucleotides read TGCGCCAGCAGCTTGGCCGGGACTAGTGGGGAGACCCAGTACTTC. It is translated as CASSLAGTSGETQYF.

The gene calls are TRBV18 and TRBJ1-1, with 7 bases matching TRBD1. The CDR3 is 16 amino acids. J was trimmed by 2 bases and V by 1 base; bases with no gene match: 7. Germline V gene data show CDR1 as KGHSH and CDR2 as LQKENI. CDR3 coding DNA: TGTGCCAGCTCACCACTAGGGCAGGGGGACAACACTGAAGCTTTCTTT. Amino acids: CASSPLGQGDNTEAFF.

The chain recombines TRBV9 with TRBJ1-2; D is uncertain. Germline CDR1 is SGDLS and CDR2 is YYNGEE. This CDR3 comprises 14 residues. V was clipped by 0 bases and J by 1 base, with 7 bases between them. The CDR3 protein is CASSVDPDNYGYTF. For the CDR3, the DNA is TGTGCCAGCAGCGTAGATCCAGATAACTATGGCTACACCTTC.

This clone was seen only once. The rearrangement uses TRBV5-1 and TRBJ1-1; possible D gene TRBD1, 6 bases. This CDR3 spans 15 amino acids. Trimming left V 2 bases short and J 1 base short, with 12 bases between. CDR1 and CDR2 from the germline V gene are SGHRS and YFSETQ. CDR3 sequence: CASSFLGAGNTEAFF. DNA of the CDR3: TGCGCCAGCAGCTTTTTGGGGGCTGGGAACACTGAAGCTTTCTTT.

The chain uses TRBV2 and TRBJ2-7, with a weak D call TRBD1 (6 bases). V shed 4 bases and J shed 0 bases, with 13 bases lying between them. Germline V lookup: CDR1 SNHLY, CDR2 FYNNEI. This CDR3 spans 15 amino acids. DNA of the CDR3: TGTGCCAGCAGTGGGAACAGGGTTAGCTCCTACGAGCAGTACTTC. It encodes CASSGNRVSSYEQYF.

Here the CDR3 reads CASSEGAGPNYGYTF. The CDR3 bases are TGTGCCAGCAGCGAGGGAGCCGGACCCAACTATGGCTACACCTTC. The chain uses TRBV9 and TRBJ1-2, with D unresolved. V was trimmed by 3 bases and J by 2 bases, leaving 14 bases between them. Looked up from germline, CDR1 is SGDLS and CDR2 is YYNGEE. This CDR3 is built from 15 residues.

This CDR3 is CASRRATGDNTGELFF. Written as DNA, the CDR3 is TGTGCCAGCAGACGTGCTACAGGGGATAACACCGGGGAGCTGTTTTTT. V is TRBV5-4 and J is TRBJ2-2, with TRBD1 identical over 7 bases. The CDR3 is 16 residues long. The J segment lost 2 bases and the V segment lost 5 bases, leaving 9 bases of the junction unmatched. Germline V gene lookup returns CDR1 SGHNT and CDR2 YYREEE (reference sequence).

V gene TRBV20-1 combines with J gene TRBJ2-3; D unclear. This CDR3 comprises 15 residues. The germline CDR1 and CDR2 sequences are DFQATT and SNEGSKA (reference sequence). V lost 3 bases and J lost 1, with 14 bases in between. The CDR3 region has the DNA TGCAGTGCTAGTAACCCCGTGACTGGCACAGATACGCAGTATTTT. The encoded protein is CSASNPVTGTDTQYF.

The V and J genes are TRBV12-3 or TRBV12-4 and TRBJ2-3; the match to TRBD1 covers 7 bases. This CDR3 comprises 13 residues. The junction had 3 bases not matched to a gene; V was cut back by 7 bases and J by 2 bases. The CDR3 DNA follows: TGTGCCAGCAACGGACAGGTCACAGATACGCAGTATTTT. Translation gives CASNGQVTDTQYF.

The chain uses TRBV27 and TRBJ2-1, with D maybe TRBD2 (5 bases). Looked up from germline, CDR1 is MNHEY and CDR2 is SMNVEV (reference sequence). V was pared by 6 bases and J by 5 bases, with 8 bases between. This CDR3 is built from 12 residues. The CDR3 reads CASSDYHNEQFF. CDR3 bases: TGTGCCAGCAGCGACTATCACAATGAGCAGTTCTTC.

V and J are TRBV27 and TRBJ2-7, with D possibly being TRBD1 (7 bases). Per the germline V gene, CDR1 is MNHEY and CDR2 is SMNVEV (reference sequence). Trimming stripped 4 bases from V and 5 bases from J, with 12 bases between. The CDR3 extends over 13 amino acids. As DNA, the CDR3 is TGTGCCAGCAGTTGGCAGGGGGGCCACGAGCAGTACTTC. Translating it yields CASSWQGGHEQYF.

This chain uses TRBV5-1 with TRBJ2-3; 14 bases are shared with TRBD2. V gave up 6 bases and J gave up 1 base; unmatched junction bases: 7. CDR1 is SGHRS, CDR2 YFSETQ, per germline. The CDR3 has 17 amino acids. The chain's CDR3 is CASKTSGGVSGTDTQYF. CDR3 nucleotides: TGCGCCAGCAAGACTAGCGGGGGGGTTTCCGGCACAGATACGCAGTATTTT.

The V call is TRBV9, the J call TRBJ1-6, with 7 bases fitting TRBD1. Germline assignment: CDR1 SGDLS and CDR2 YYNGEE. Germline trimming cut 4 bases from V and 11 bases from J; bases unmatched to any gene: 12. The CDR3 is made up of 15 amino acids. CDR3 region: CASSPGTADGPPLHF. Written as DNA, the CDR3 is TGTGCCAGCAGCCCCGGGACAGCCGACGGGCCACCCCTCCACTTT.